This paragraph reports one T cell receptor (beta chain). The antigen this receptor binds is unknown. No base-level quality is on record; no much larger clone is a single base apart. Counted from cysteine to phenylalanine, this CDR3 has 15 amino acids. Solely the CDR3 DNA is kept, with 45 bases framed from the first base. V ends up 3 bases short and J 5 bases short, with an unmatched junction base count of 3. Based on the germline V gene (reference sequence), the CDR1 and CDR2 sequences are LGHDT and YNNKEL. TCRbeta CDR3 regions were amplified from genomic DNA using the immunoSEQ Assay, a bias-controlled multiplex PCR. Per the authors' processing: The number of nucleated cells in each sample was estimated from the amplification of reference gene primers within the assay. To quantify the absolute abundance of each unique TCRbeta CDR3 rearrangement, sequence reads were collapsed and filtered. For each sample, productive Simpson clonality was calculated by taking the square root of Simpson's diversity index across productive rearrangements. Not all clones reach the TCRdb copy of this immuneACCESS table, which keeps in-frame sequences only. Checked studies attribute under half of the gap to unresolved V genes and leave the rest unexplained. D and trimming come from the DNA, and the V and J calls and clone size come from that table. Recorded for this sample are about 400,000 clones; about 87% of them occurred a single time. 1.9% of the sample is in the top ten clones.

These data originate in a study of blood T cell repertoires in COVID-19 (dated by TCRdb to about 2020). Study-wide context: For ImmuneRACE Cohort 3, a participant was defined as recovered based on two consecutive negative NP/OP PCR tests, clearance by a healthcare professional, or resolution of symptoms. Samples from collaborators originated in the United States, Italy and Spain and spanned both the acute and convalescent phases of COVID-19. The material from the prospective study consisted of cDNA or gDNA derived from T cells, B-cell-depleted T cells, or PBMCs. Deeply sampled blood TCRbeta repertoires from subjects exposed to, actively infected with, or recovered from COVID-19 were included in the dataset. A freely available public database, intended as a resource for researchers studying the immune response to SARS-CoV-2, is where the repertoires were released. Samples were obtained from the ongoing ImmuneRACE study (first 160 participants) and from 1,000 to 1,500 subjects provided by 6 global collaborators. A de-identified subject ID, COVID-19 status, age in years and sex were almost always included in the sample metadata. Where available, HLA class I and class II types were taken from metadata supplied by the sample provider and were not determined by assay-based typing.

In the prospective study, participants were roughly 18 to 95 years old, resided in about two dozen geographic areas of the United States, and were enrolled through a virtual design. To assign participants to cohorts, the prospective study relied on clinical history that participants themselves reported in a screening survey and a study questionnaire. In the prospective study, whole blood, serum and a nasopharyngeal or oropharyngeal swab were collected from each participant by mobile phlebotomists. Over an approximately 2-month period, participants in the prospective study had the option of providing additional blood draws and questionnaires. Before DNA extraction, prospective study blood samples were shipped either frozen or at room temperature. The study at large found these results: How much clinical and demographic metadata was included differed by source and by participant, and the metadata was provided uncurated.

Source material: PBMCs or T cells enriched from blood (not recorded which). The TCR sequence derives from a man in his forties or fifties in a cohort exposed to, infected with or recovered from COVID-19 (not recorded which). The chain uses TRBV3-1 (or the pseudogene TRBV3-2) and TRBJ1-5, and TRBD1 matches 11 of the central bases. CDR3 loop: CASSHRTGGDQPQHF. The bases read TGTGCCAGCAGCCACAGGACAGGGGGCGATCAGCCCCAGCATTTT.